What follows are 10 T cell receptor beta chains derived from one specimen sequenced in a study of T cell repertoires in cytomegalovirus infection (dated by TCRdb to 2018 to 2020). The instrument was an Illumina HiSeq 1500. TCRdb passed the public sequencing reads through fastp at Q25 and MiXCR, retaining productive beta sequences. Duplicate CDR3 protein sequences are folded into a single record with the most common DNA and genes. This sample lists around 280,000 distinct CDR3 sequences; 9.6% were detected once. The top ten clones comprise around 2.4% of the sample. Sequences were obtained from PBMCs. Source of these receptors: a human donor in good health (CMV status not recorded). Some clones in this sample may be carry-over from other donors' samples.

In this sample, this clonotype turned up many times. This chain uses TRBV10-3 with TRBJ1-5; no reliable D call. Germline values: CDR1 ENHRY, CDR2 SYGVKD. The V end was cut by 2 bases, the J end by 1 base, with 15 bases between. CDR3 size: 17 residues. The CDR3 region has the DNA TGTGCCATCAGTGAGGCAATATCCTACGGCAGCAATCAGCCCCAGCATTTT. Amino acids: CAISEAISYGSNQPQHF.

This clonotype was picked up many times. The chain employs TRBV28 and TRBJ1-2; D perhaps matches TRBD1 (5 bases). Germline CDR1 MDHEN, CDR2 SYDVKM. The CDR3 extends over 13 amino acids. Trimming cost V 5 bases and J 8 bases, with 15 bases left between them. The CDR3 nucleotides are TGTGCCAGCAGTATGGGACCGCCGGGGGGCTACACCTTC. This encodes CASSMGPPGGYTF.

In this sample, this clonotype turned up many times. The V gene is TRBV27, the J gene TRBJ1-5, with D hard to call. Germline CDR1 and CDR2: MNHEY and SMNVEV (reference sequence). The length of the CDR3 is 13 residues. V shed 3 bases and J shed 9 bases, with 12 bases lying between them. CDR3 loop: CASSLSWAWPQHF. The DNA of the CDR3 is TGTGCCAGCAGTTTGAGTTGGGCATGGCCCCAGCATTTT.

This chain joins TRBV7-9 and TRBJ2-1, with 11 bases aligning to TRBD2. The V gene end was trimmed by 7 bases and the J gene end by 5 bases; junction bases not matched to a gene: 7. CDR3 length equals 15 residues. Germline V lookup: CDR1 SEHNR, CDR2 FQNEAQ (reference sequence). The CDR3 protein is CASNLWGLADNEQFF. Here the CDR3 DNA reads TGTGCCAGCAACCTATGGGGACTAGCGGACAATGAGCAGTTCTTC.

The chain carries TRBV5-5 and TRBJ1-2; D uncertain. CDR1 and CDR2 from the germline V gene are SGHKS and YYEKEE (reference sequence). The CDR3 is 13 residues long. V dropped 3 bases and J dropped 4 bases, with 10 bases sitting between them. Here the CDR3 reads CASSSPSSYGYTF. The CDR3 DNA follows: TGTGCCAGCAGCTCACCATCTAGCTATGGCTACACCTTC.

This clonotype was recorded many times. The rearrangement links TRBV28 to TRBJ1-5; D call uncertain. Germline assignment: CDR1 MDHEN and CDR2 SYDVKM. The V gene lost 9 bases and the J gene lost 11 bases, with 8 bases spanning the gap. The CDR3 has 9 amino acids. The CDR3 spells CARGAAQHF. The CDR3 DNA reads TGTGCCAGGGGTGCAGCCCAGCATTTT.

The chain combines TRBV10-2 with TRBJ1-5; a possible D gene is TRBD1 (6 bases). V lost 3 bases to trimming and J lost 9 bases, with 12 bases between them. The CDR3 is made up of 13 amino acids. Germline V gene sequence: CDR1 WSHSY, CDR2 SAAADI. This chain's CDR3 is CASSERGGGPQHF. The CDR3 region has the DNA TGCGCCAGCAGTGAAAGGGGGGGGGGGCCCCAGCATTTT.

This clonotype showed up just once. V is TRBV12-3 or TRBV12-4 and J is TRBJ2-7, with 8 bases lining up with TRBD1. The CDR3 runs to 15 residues. Trimming cost V 6 bases and J 2 bases; bases outside gene matches: 9. The CDR3 region is CASSPTGVKAYEQYF. The DNA of the CDR3 is TGTGCCAGCAGCCCGACAGGGGTAAAGGCCTACGAGCAGTACTTC.

This clonotype was recorded at least ten times. This chain links TRBV6-2 or TRBV6-3 with TRBJ2-2, with D perhaps TRBD1 or TRBD2 (5 bases each). Germline values: CDR1 MNHEY, CDR2 SVGEGT. V was clipped by 5 bases and J by 5 bases, with 18 bases between them. The CDR3 contains 16 residues. This CDR3 is CASSRQYVGGTGELFF. As DNA, the CDR3 is TGTGCCAGCAGTCGACAGTACGTGGGCGGGACCGGGGAGCTGTTTTTT.

This clonotype was detected ten times or more. The V call is TRBV2, the J call TRBJ2-7; tentatively, D is TRBD1 or TRBD2 (5 bases each). Trimming left V 8 bases short and J 4 bases short, with 9 bases between. CDR3 length: 11 residues. Germline V gene data show CDR1 as SNHLY and CDR2 as FYNNEI. Here the CDR3 reads CASGGRYEQYF. CDR3 DNA sequence: TGTGCCAGCGGGGGTCGGTACGAGCAGTACTTC. Complete variable domain (other parts from reference TRBV2 and TRBJ2-7): EPEVTQTPSHQVTQMGQEVILRCVPISNHLYFYWYRQILGQKVEFLVSFYNNEISEKSEIFDDQFSVERPDGSNFTLKIRSTKLEDSAMYFCASGGRYEQYFGPGTRLTVT.